This T cell receptor beta chain was sequenced in a study of T cells in Graves' hyperthyroidism and ophthalmopathy. Study conclusions and caveats: Blood also contained most expanded thyroid clonotypes above 0.001.

It was RNA transcripts that yielded the amplified TCR beta CDR3 regions. The HTBI primer set drove a first-round RT-PCR of the TCR CDR3. TCRdb itself ran the multiplex PCR reads through MiXCR, one entry per CDR3 protein. This table has 300,000 to 350,000 distinct CDR3 sequences, 15% to 20% appearing once. This clonotype occurred a few times. The antigen is not known. Looked up from germline, CDR1 is WNHNN and CDR2 is SYGVQD (reference sequence). Between the trimmed V and J ends, which lost 6 bases and 6 bases, there was a span of 8 bases. CDR3 size: 12 residues. PBMCs were obtained from roughly 10 ml fresh peripheral blood.

This clonotype originated in a middle-aged woman with Graves' ophthalmopathy. The specimen was blood. The V and J genes are TRBV10-1 and TRBJ2-2; the D is unclear. The CDR3 nucleotides are TGCGCCAGCAGAAGGGATTCCGGGGAGCTGTTTTTT. This encodes CASRRDSGELFF.